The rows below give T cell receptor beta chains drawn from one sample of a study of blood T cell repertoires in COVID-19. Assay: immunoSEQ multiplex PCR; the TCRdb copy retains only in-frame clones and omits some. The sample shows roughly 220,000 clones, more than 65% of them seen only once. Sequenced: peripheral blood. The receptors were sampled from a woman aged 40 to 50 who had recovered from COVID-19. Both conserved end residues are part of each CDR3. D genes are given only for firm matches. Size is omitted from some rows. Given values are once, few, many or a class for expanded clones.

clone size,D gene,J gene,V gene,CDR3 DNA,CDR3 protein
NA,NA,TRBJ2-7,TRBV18,TGTGCCAGCTCACCCGCCGGGACAAATAACTACGAGCAGTACTTC,CASSPAGTNNYEQYF
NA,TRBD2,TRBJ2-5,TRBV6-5,TGTGCCAGCAGTCAGACTAGCGGGGGGCAAGAGACCCAGTACTTC,CASSQTSGGQETQYF
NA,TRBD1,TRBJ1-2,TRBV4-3,TGCGCCAGCAGCCAAGGGCGCGGACAGGGGTATGGCTACACCTTC,CASSQGRGQGYGYTF
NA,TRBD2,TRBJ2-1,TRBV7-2,TGTGCCAGCAGCTTTGGACTAGCGGGTGGATACAATGAGCAGTTCTTC,CASSFGLAGGYNEQFF
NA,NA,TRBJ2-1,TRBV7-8,TGTGCCAGCAGCTTAAGACAGAACAATGAGCAGTTCTTC,CASSLRQNNEQFF
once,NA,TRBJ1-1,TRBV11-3,TGTGCCAGCAGCTTTCAAGGGACTCCTGAAGCTTTCTTT,CASSFQGTPEAFF
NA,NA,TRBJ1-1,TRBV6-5,TGTGCCACCACGTCCCGCGGCGGGAGCACTGAAGCTTTCTTT,CATTSRGGSTEAFF
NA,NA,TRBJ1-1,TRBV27,TGTGCCAGCAGTTTCGTAGGGGACACTGAAGCTTTCTTT,CASSFVGDTEAFF
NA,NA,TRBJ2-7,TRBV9,TGTGCCAGCAGCTTCAGCTGGGACTCGGTGGATCGGCAGTACTTC,CASSFSWDSVDRQYF
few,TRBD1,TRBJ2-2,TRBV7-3,TGTGCCAGCAGCTTAACGGGGTTGGGGACAGGGAGTACCGGGGAGCTGTTTTTT,CASSLTGLGTGSTGELFF
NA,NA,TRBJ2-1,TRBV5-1,TGCGCCAGCAGCTTGGAGACAGCCGGTTTCAATGAGCAGTTCTTC,CASSLETAGFNEQFF
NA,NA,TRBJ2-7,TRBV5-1,TGCGCCAGCAGCTGGAGGGCAGCCGGACCCACAGAGCAGTACTTC,CASSWRAAGPTEQYF
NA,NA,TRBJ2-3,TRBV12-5,TGTGCTAGTGCCCGGCCAGGGACAGATACGCAGTATTTT,CASARPGTDTQYF
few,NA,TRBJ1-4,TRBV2,TGTGCCAGCAGGGACTTGGAGGGAGCTAATGAAAAACTGTTTTTT,CASRDLEGANEKLFF
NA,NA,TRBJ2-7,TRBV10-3,TGTGCCATCAGTGATTTAAGGGCGCGGGGCGAGCAGTACTTC,CAISDLRARGEQYF
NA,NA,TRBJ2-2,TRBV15,TGTGCCACCAGCACCAGCGCCCAAGACGGTGAGCTGTTTTTT,CATSTSAQDGELFF
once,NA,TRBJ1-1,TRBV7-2,TGTGCCAGCAGCTTAGTGGTTTTTGGGGGGACTGAAGCTTTCTTT,CASSLVVFGGTEAFF
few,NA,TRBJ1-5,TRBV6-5,TGTGCCAGCAGTTTGGGTACGGGGCAGCCCCAGCATTTT,CASSLGTGQPQHF
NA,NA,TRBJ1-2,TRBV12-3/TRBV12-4,TGTGCCAGCAGTTGGGGACTTTATGGCTACACCTTC,CASSWGLYGYTF
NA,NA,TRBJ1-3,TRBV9,TGTGCCAGCAGCGTTGGGACAATCGGAAACACCATATATTTT,CASSVGTIGNTIYF
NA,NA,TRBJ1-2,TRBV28,TGTGCCAGCAGTTGGACAGACTATGGCTACACCTTC,CASSWTDYGYTF
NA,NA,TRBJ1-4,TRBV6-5,TGTGCCAGCAGTTACAGAGGAGTCGCAACTAATGAAAAACTGTTTTTT,CASSYRGVATNEKLFF
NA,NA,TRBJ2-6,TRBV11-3,TGTGCCAGCAGGAACAGGGACTCTGGGGCCAACGTCCTGACTTTC,CASRNRDSGANVLTF
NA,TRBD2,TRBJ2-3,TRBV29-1,TGCAGCGTTCTCGGGGGGGCGAAAGATACGCAGTATTTT,CSVLGGAKDTQYF
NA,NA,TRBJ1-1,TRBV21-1,TGTGCCAGCGAGGCGGGGAAGAACACTGAAGCTTTCTTT,CASEAGKNTEAFF
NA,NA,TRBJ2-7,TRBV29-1,TGCAGCGTTCGCAGGGGTCCCTACGAGCAGTACTTC,CSVRRGPYEQYF
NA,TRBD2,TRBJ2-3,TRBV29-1,TGCAGCGTTTCGGGGACTAGCGGGGGGTTAGATACGCAGTATTTT,CSVSGTSGGLDTQYF
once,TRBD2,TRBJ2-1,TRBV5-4,TGTGCCAGCAGGCACACTAGCGGGGTATACAATGAGCAGTTCTTC,CASRHTSGVYNEQFF
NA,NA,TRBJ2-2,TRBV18,TGTGCCAGCTCACGGACAGAGAACACCGGGGAGCTGTTTTTT,CASSRTENTGELFF
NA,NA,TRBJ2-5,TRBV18,TGTGCCAGCTCACCACCCCAAAGGCAGGGAGAGACCCAGTACTTC,CASSPPQRQGETQYF
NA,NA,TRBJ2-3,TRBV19,TGTGCCAGTAGTGCATCCCGGGACATTCCTCGCGCAGATACGCAGTATTTT,CASSASRDIPRADTQYF